These 25 T cell receptor beta chains originate from one sample sequenced in a study of human T cells and chemical hapten exposure. Via MiXCR, TCRdb re-called the RACE reads, giving one row per CDR3 protein. The data hold more than 300,000 distinct CDR3 sequences, with 5% to 6.5% observed a single time. The time point: pre-sensitization, week 0. The treatment was: therapeutic diphenylcyclopropenone sensitization with weekly scalp DPC. The sequences come from whole blood, collected in connection with sensitization to the hapten diphenylcyclopropenone (DPC). The receptors were gathered from a woman aged 18-29 years with alopecia areata. Some clones in this sample may be carry-over from other donors' samples.

In its sample, this clonotype was seen a few times. The CDR3 DNA reads as TGTGCCAGCAGTTACGCCACCTCCCAGGGGGTCGGCGTGAACACTGAAGCTTTCTTT. The encoded protein is CASSYATSQGVGVNTEAFF. The J gene is TRBJ1-1, the V gene TRBV6-5, with TRBD1 matching over 7 bases. Looked up from germline, CDR1 is MNHEY and CDR2 is SVGAGI. The CDR3 length is 19 residues. V dropped 2 bases and J dropped 0; count of bases not matched to a gene: 15.

Only a few counts were recorded for this clonotype. The chain is built from TRBV7-2 and TRBJ1-1; no firm D call. This CDR3 comprises 14 residues. Trimming pared 0 bases from V and 1 base from J, leaving 6 bases between. Germline CDR1 is SGHTA and CDR2 is FQGNSA. Here the CDR3 reads CASSLAGTNTEAFF. In DNA form, the CDR3 reads TGTGCCAGCAGCTTAGCGGGCACGAACACTGAAGCTTTCTTT.

V usage is TRBV4-3 and J usage is TRBJ2-5, with 7 bases aligning to TRBD2. Germline V lookup: CDR1 LGHNA, CDR2 YSLEER. The CDR3 runs to 16 residues. V was pared by 0 bases and J by 5 bases, with 9 bases of the junction left unmatched. The CDR3 sequence: CASSQEYYRGGETQYF. CDR3 DNA: TGCGCCAGCAGCCAAGAGTATTATAGGGGAGGGGAGACCCAGTACTTC.

This clonotype was counted many times. The chain employs TRBV6-6 and TRBJ1-6; no firm D call. CDR1 and CDR2 (germline): MNHNY, SVGAGI (reference sequence). Trimming removed 11 bases at V and 3 bases at J, with 8 bases between. This CDR3 spans 12 amino acids. This CDR3 reads CAGKDYNSPLHF. CDR3 DNA: TGTGCCGGCAAGGACTATAATTCACCCCTCCACTTT.

There are many counts of this clonotype. The chain joins TRBV29-1 to TRBJ2-2; TRBD1 might be the D (6 bases). Germline assignment: CDR1 SQVTM and CDR2 ANQGSEA. There are 14 residues in the CDR3. Trimming took off 5 bases at V and 5 bases at J, with 15 bases between the two ends. The CDR3, as DNA: TGCAGCGTTTCAGGGGTAGGAAGGACCGGGGAGCTGTTTTTT. It is translated as CSVSGVGRTGELFF.

The chain joins TRBV28 to TRBJ1-1, with a weak D call TRBD1 (5 bases). Per germline, CDR1 MDHEN and CDR2 SYDVKM. The CDR3 is 12 amino acids. The V end lost 8 bases, the J end lost 8 bases, and 15 bases lay between the germline ends. CDR3 sequence (DNA): TGTGCCAGCCGTAATTTCAGGGTGGAAGCTTTCTTT. Translating gives CASRNFRVEAFF.

This clonotype showed up many times. V usage is TRBV3-1 and J usage is TRBJ2-7, with 13 positions matching TRBD2. Trimming at V came to 5 bases and at J to 6 bases, leaving 1 base not matched to a gene. This CDR3 has 13 residues. In germline, CDR1 is LGHDT, CDR2 YNNKEL (reference sequence). The CDR3 DNA sequence: TGTGCCAGCAGCACTAGCGGGGGGGCCGAGCAGTACTTC. Encoded protein: CASSTSGGAEQYF.

This clonotype was counted ten times or more. The genes are TRBV29-1 and TRBJ2-1; D is perhaps TRBD2 (7 bases). The V gene's germline CDR1 is SQVTM and CDR2 ANQGSEA. The V and J ends lost 3 bases and 4 bases respectively, with 10 bases between them. The CDR3 is 13 residues long. In DNA, the CDR3 is TGCAGCGTTGAGAGGGGGGGTTACAATGAGCAGTTCTTC. This sequence encodes CSVERGGYNEQFF.

This clonotype was seen only a few times. The chain uses TRBV4-1 and TRBJ1-6; a possible D gene is TRBD1 (5 bases). This CDR3 contains 17 residues. CDR1 MGHRA and CDR2 YSYEKL come from the germline V gene. Trimming stripped 4 bases from V and 6 bases from J, with 19 bases between. This chain's CDR3 is CASSLSPGPLGNSPLHF. The CDR3 DNA reads as TGCGCCAGCAGCCTTTCCCCGGGACCCCTGGGTAATTCACCCCTCCACTTT.

This clonotype was detected ten times or more. The rearrangement uses TRBV6-2 or TRBV6-3 and TRBJ1-1; 7 bases line up with TRBD1. V lost 2 bases, J lost 4 bases, and 13 bases stayed unmatched. CDR3 length: 17 residues. CDR1 and CDR2 (germline): MNHEY, SVGEGT. The CDR3 loop reads CASSYARQGRGATEAFF. CDR3 nucleotide sequence: TGTGCCAGCAGTTACGCTCGACAGGGTAGGGGCGCCACTGAAGCTTTCTTT.

At least ten counts were recorded for this clonotype. V usage is TRBV11-2 and J usage is TRBJ1-4; D is unclear. Trimming left V 1 base short and J 7 bases short, with 4 bases between. Per germline, CDR1 SGHAT and CDR2 FQNNGV. The CDR3 consists of 12 residues. The CDR3 bases are TGTGCCAGCAGCTTAGTGCGTGAAAAACTGTTTTTT. Translated, it gives CASSLVREKLFF.

V is TRBV6-1 and J is TRBJ2-7; the D gene is possibly TRBD2 (6 bases). V lost 0 bases to trimming and J lost 7 bases, with 7 bases between them. The CDR3 length is 12 residues. Germline CDR1 MNHNS, CDR2 SASEGT. The CDR3: CASSEAGGEQYF. The DNA for the CDR3 is TGTGCCAGCAGTGAAGCTGGAGGGGAGCAGTACTTC.

This clonotype was recorded many times. The rearrangement uses TRBV15 and TRBJ2-7; unclear D gene. Trimming took 4 bases from V and 3 from J, leaving 10 bases between them. CDR1 is LNHNV and CDR2 is YYDKDF in the germline V gene (reference sequence). The CDR3 has 13 amino acids. The CDR3 loop is CATSITDSYEQYF. The CDR3 bases are TGTGCCACCAGCATTACAGATAGCTACGAGCAGTACTTC.

In the case of this clonotype: Germline and junction disagree at one end, which may indicate a read error. The V call is TRBV6-2 or TRBV6-3, the J call TRBJ2-1, with 7 bases lining up with TRBD2. Germline V gives CDR1 MNHEY, CDR2 SVGEGT. The CDR3 totals 11 residues. In DNA, the CDR3 is TGTGCCAGCAGTTACCAGACTAGCAAGGTCTTC. This codes for CASSYQTSKVF.

V usage is TRBV7-9 and J usage is TRBJ2-5; D call uncertain. The germline V gene encodes CDR1 SEHNR and CDR2 FQNEAQ (reference sequence). The CDR3 has 17 residues. The V and J ends lost 5 bases and 5 bases respectively, with 24 bases between them. Here the CDR3 reads CASSRSQASPRWETQYF. In DNA form, the CDR3 reads TGTGCCAGCAGCCGAAGCCAGGCCTCCCCGCGCTGGGAGACCCAGTACTTC.

This clonotype showed up just a few times. The J gene is TRBJ2-2, the V gene TRBV20-1; 7 bases fit TRBD1. The CDR3 covers 13 residues. Germline V gene data show CDR1 as DFQATT and CDR2 as SNEGSKA (reference sequence). V was pared by 5 bases and J by 6 bases, with 6 bases of the junction left unmatched. CDR3 bases: TGCAGTGCTGGGAGACAGGGTTCCGGGGAGCTGTTTTTT. Translating it yields CSAGRQGSGELFF.

This clonotype came up a few times. This chain links TRBV19 with TRBJ2-4, with TRBD2 matching over 9 bases. The germline gives CDR1 LNHDA, CDR2 SQIVND (reference sequence). V dropped 1 base and J dropped 0; count of bases not matched to a gene: 10. This CDR3 spans 19 amino acids. Here the CDR3 reads CASSIGSGGGELAKNIQYF. CDR3 DNA sequence: TGTGCCAGTAGTATAGGCTCAGGCGGGGGGGAACTAGCCAAAAACATTCAGTACTTC.

This rearrangement joins TRBV2 to TRBJ2-3; D not resolved. Germline-derived CDR1 and CDR2 are SNHLY and FYNNEI. V lost 5 bases to trimming and J lost 0 bases, with 12 bases between them. The CDR3 has 15 residues. DNA of the CDR3: TGTGCCAGCAGTACCTCCCGATTTAGCACAGATACGCAGTATTTT. It codes for CASSTSRFSTDTQYF.

This clonotype has a count of ten or more. The chain's CDR3 is CASSRRTGGTDTQYF. The CDR3 DNA sequence: TGTGCCAGTAGTAGAAGGACAGGGGGCACAGATACGCAGTATTTT. This chain links TRBV19 with TRBJ2-3, with 9 bases identical to TRBD1. J lost 1 base, V lost 4 bases, and 3 bases had no gene match. The CDR3 consists of 15 residues. In germline, CDR1 is LNHDA, CDR2 SQIVND (reference sequence).

There are a few counts of this clonotype. The chain carries TRBV4-3 and TRBJ2-7; D not resolved. CDR1 is LGHNA and CDR2 is YSLEER in the germline V gene. V lost 0 bases and J lost 1, with 10 bases in between. This CDR3 has 15 residues. CDR3 DNA: TGCGCCAGCAGCCAAGATTACCAGGATTCCTACGAGCAGTACTTC. Protein sequence: CASSQDYQDSYEQYF.

A few counts support this clonotype. This rearrangement joins TRBV7-2 to TRBJ2-5; D uncertain. Trimming pared 1 base from V and 5 bases from J, leaving 11 bases between. The CDR3 extends over 14 amino acids. CDR1 SGHTA and CDR2 FQGNSA come from the germline V gene. CDR3 region: CASSLVSDGETQYF. The CDR3, as DNA: TGTGCCAGCAGCTTAGTATCCGACGGGGAGACCCAGTACTTC.

This clonotype was counted ten times or more. The genes are TRBV6-6 and TRBJ2-3, with no clear D. The CDR3 totals 14 residues. Trimming took 4 bases from V and 5 from J, leaving 13 bases between them. CDR1 is MNHNY and CDR2 is SVGAGI in the germline V gene (reference sequence). The CDR3 loop reads CASSSHTPRDTQYF. The CDR3 region has the DNA TGTGCCAGCAGTTCTCACACACCGAGAGATACGCAGTATTTT.

This clonotype appeared a few times. This sequence joins TRBV6-5 and TRBJ2-2; 8 bases agree with TRBD2. The CDR3 loop spans 14 amino acids. Germline lookup yields CDR1 MNHEY and CDR2 SVGAGI. The ends lost 11 bases at V and 5 bases at J; junction bases unmatched: 10. The CDR3 DNA sequence: TGTGCCTCCGGCGGGCGGGGGGAGACCGGGGAGCTGTTTTTT. Protein: CASGGRGETGELFF.

This clonotype has more than one count but fewer than ten. This sequence joins TRBV19 and TRBJ1-2; TRBD1 might be the D (5 bases). The CDR3 length is 15 residues. The germline V gene encodes CDR1 LNHDA and CDR2 SQIVND (reference sequence). V lost 5 bases and J 1 base, leaving 14 bases between the germline ends. CDR3 sequence reads: CASSFPGTDNYGYTF. CDR3 bases: TGTGCCAGTAGTTTCCCCGGGACGGATAACTATGGCTACACCTTC.

In this sample, this clonotype turned up many times. The chain recombines TRBV7-8 with TRBJ1-6; D ambiguous. CDR1 is SGHVS, CDR2 FQNEAQ, per germline. Trimming took 2 bases from V and 8 from J, leaving 4 bases between them. The CDR3 sequence is 12 residues long. The CDR3 region has the DNA TGTGCCAGCAGCTTAATGGATTCACCCCTCCACTTT. Its protein is CASSLMDSPLHF.